This paragraph covers one T cell receptor (beta chain) sequence. Its target antigen remains unknown. No clone much larger than this one lies a single base away; base qualities are absent. From cysteine to phenylalanine, the CDR3 is 15 amino acids long. Of all the DNA, just the CDR3 is kept, 45 bases in frame from base 1. For CDR1 and CDR2, the germline V gene lists MNHEY and SVGAGI. V trim: 2 bases; J trim: 8 bases; unmatched bases: 6. The data are from a study of shared clonotypes between healthy human individuals (dated by TCRdb to the early 2020s). Describing the broader study: The cohort comprised a couple of women and three men aged 18 to 49 years. To estimate repertoire size and how much clonotypes are shared between individuals, the study performed deep sequencing of blood TCR repertoires from about 5 healthy adults. Leukapheresis yielded between about 0.94 and 8.9 billion PBMCs per donor. Libraries were prepared and TCR repertoires were sequenced by different laboratories using diverse techniques, in order to increase sequencing depth and limit assay-specific biases.

The donors were healthy, HIV-negative adults who had no recently reported acute infections or vaccinations. All donors were Caucasian adults living in Nashville, Tennessee, USA. For unsorted samples, around 90 million PBMCs were counted, and genomic DNA was extracted using the QIAamp DNA Blood Mini kit. Blood was obtained by leukapheresis, after which PBMCs were separated by Ficoll-Histopaque density gradient centrifugation and cryopreserved in liquid nitrogen vapor phase. General conclusions and limits of the study: Only blood was sampled, and tissue TCR repertoires likely differ from those in blood. The genetic and exposure-history diversity represented was limited by the small number of donors. Based on pairwise subsampling, the degree of clonotype sharing among donors was expected to be affected by sequencing depth.

TCR CDR3 regions were amplified from genomic DNA by multiplex PCR using the deep immunoSEQ assay. Extracted genomic DNA from each cell subset was spread evenly across all wells of several immunoSEQ 96-well plates, with each plate serving as a replicate. Each replicate PCR for unsorted PBMC received about 0.3 ug genomic DNA, equal to about 30,000 T cell genomes. Ten immunoSEQ deep assay plates were used to sequence unsorted PBMC genomic DNA. Purified libraries were quantified with a Qubit 3.0 fluorometer, sized on a Bioanalyzer 2100, and re-quantified with the KAPA Library Quantification kit. Every immunoSEQ 96-well plate was sequenced on a separate single-read 150-cycle Illumina NextSeq 550 flow cell. The paper's processing steps were these. The immunoSEQ output contained only junctional sequences without quality scores, so filtering could not match that applied to full-length reads. To assign V/J genes and CDR3, sequences were annotated against IMGT germline references using PyIR, a Python wrapper for IgBLAST v1.9. Reads were removed for weak V/J assignments (E-value above 1e-6), missing CDR3, stop codons, out-of-frame junctions, or ambiguous translated residues. V3J clonotypes were defined as sequences sharing the same inferred V gene, J gene, and CDR3 amino acid sequence. The percentage overlap between two repertoires was calculated by dividing the number of shared unique clonotypes by the size of the smaller repertoire. RTK rarefaction, the Chao1 estimator, and Recon v2.1 estimates of unobserved clonotypes were used to assess repertoire richness. The table comes from immuneACCESS by way of TCRdb, which keeps in-frame sequences with V and J called. Part of the clones is missing from these tables; in studies checked, under half for an unresolved V gene and the rest for unknown reasons. That table furnishes V, J and clone size, whereas the DNA furnished D and trimming. Across this sample there are fewer than 550,000 clones, with roughly 79% seen only once. The ten biggest clones cover around 12% of the sample.

The chain was built from TRBV6-5 and TRBJ1-4; TRBD1 fits 9 bases in the junction. The source material was PBMCs. This receptor was identified in a woman in her forties in good health. Some clones in this sample may be carry-over from other donors' samples. The DNA reads TGTGCCAGCAGTTACAGGGGACAGGGTAACGAAAAACTGTTTTTT. It codes for CASSYRGQGNEKLFF.